Following are 18 T cell receptor beta chains from one sample sequenced in a study of T cells in Graves' hyperthyroidism and ophthalmopathy. TCR beta CDR3 regions were amplified from RNA. First-round RT-PCR of the TCR CDR3 relied on the HTBI primer set. From the multiplex PCR reads, TCRdb called clonotypes with MiXCR, one entry per CDR3 protein. The table has roughly 710,000 distinct CDR3 sequences, around a third seen once. The specimen was blood. The receptors originated from a woman in her thirties or forties with Graves' hyperthyroidism.

V gene TRBV28 combines with J gene TRBJ2-7; possibly TRBD2 for D (7 bases). Deletions cut 7 bases from V and 6 bases from J, with 16 bases between. CDR1 and CDR2 from the germline V gene are MDHEN and SYDVKM. CDR3 size: 13 residues. The CDR3 DNA follows: TGTGCCAGCAAGTGGGGGGGCCGGGGCGAGCAGTACTTC. It codes for CASKWGGRGEQYF.

This clonotype was seen only once. Relative to the germline gene, one junction end is altered; a read error may explain this. The rearrangement joins TRBV7-2 to TRBJ2-2, with D perhaps TRBD1 or TRBD2 (5 bases each). The germline gives CDR1 SGHTA, CDR2 FQGNSA. The CDR3 is 12 amino acids. The CDR3 sequence is CASSRGSGVLFF. DNA for the CDR3: TGTGCCAGCAGCAGGGGATCCGGGGTGCTGTTTTTT.

This chain joins TRBV12-3 or TRBV12-4 and TRBJ1-5; D gene uncertain. This CDR3 comprises 14 residues. Between the trimmed V and J ends, which lost 6 bases and 2 bases, there was a span of 11 bases. The CDR3 sequence is CASSPDGGNQPQHF. The CDR3 DNA follows: TGTGCCAGCAGCCCGGACGGAGGCAATCAGCCCCAGCATTTT.

The chain carries TRBV29-1 and TRBJ1-2; no reliable D call. The CDR3 contains 12 residues. Germline values: CDR1 SQVTM, CDR2 ANQGSEA. V lost 6 bases, J lost 4 bases, and 12 bases lay in between. This CDR3 reads CSVEREGYGYTF. The DNA of the CDR3 is TGCAGCGTGGAAAGGGAGGGCTATGGCTACACCTTC. The full variable domain, rest sourced from reference TRBV29-1 and TRBJ1-2, is SAVISQKPSRDICQRGTSLTIQCQVDSQVTMMFWYRQQPGQSLTLIATANQGSEATYESGFVIDKFPISRPNLTFSTLTVSNMSPEDSSIYLCSVEREGYGYTFGSGTRLTVV.

In this sample, this clonotype turned up a few times. The chain employs TRBV19 and TRBJ2-7, with 11 bases aligning to TRBD2. The CDR3 sequence is 18 residues long. Trimming removed 4 bases from V and 3 bases from J; junction bases left unmatched: 14. Germline CDR1 LNHDA, CDR2 SQIVND (reference sequence). CDR3 region: CASSTETSGNGSSYEQYF. DNA for the CDR3: TGTGCCAGTAGTACCGAGACTAGCGGGAATGGATCCAGCTACGAGCAGTACTTC. The full variable domain, in which reference TRBV19 and TRBJ2-7 provide the parts outside the CDR3, is DGGITQSPKYLFRKEGQNVTLSCEQNLNHDAMYWYRQDPGQGLRLIYYSQIVNDFQKGDIAEGYSVSREKKESFPLTVTSAQKNPTAFYLCASSTETSGNGSSYEQYFGPGTRLTVT.

This chain connects TRBV10-3 to TRBJ2-1; 12 bases are a match to TRBD2. Per germline, CDR1 ENHRY and CDR2 SYGVKD. The CDR3 runs 14 residues. V trimming: 7 bases; J trimming: 4 bases; junction bases outside the gene matches: 2. CDR3 coding DNA: TGTGCCATCATGGGGACTAGCGGGTACAATGAGCAGTTCTTC. Amino acid sequence: CAIMGTSGYNEQFF.

This clonotype was detected many times. V is TRBV10-2 and J is TRBJ2-7, with D possibly matching TRBD2 (5 bases). The CDR3 is 14 amino acids. V dropped 1 base and J dropped 5 bases, with 12 bases sitting between them. Germline CDR1 is WSHSY and CDR2 is SAAADI. The CDR3 here is CASSEYRGIHEQYF. CDR3 nucleotides: TGCGCCAGCAGTGAGTACCGAGGGATCCACGAGCAGTACTTC.

This clonotype was seen only once. V is TRBV7-2 and J is TRBJ2-1, with D possibly TRBD1 on 5 matching bases. Germline V gene data show CDR1 as SGHTA and CDR2 as FQGNSA. The length of the CDR3 is 13 residues. Trimming took 3 bases from V and 6 from J, leaving 9 bases between them. The CDR3 sequence is CASSFRERNEQFF. For the CDR3, the DNA is TGTGCCAGCAGCTTCAGGGAACGCAATGAGCAGTTCTTC.

This clonotype was recorded once. The V call is TRBV28, the J call TRBJ1-3; D gene ambiguous. Deletions cut 5 bases from V and 4 bases from J, with 9 bases between. CDR3 length equals 13 residues. Germline V gene lookup returns CDR1 MDHEN and CDR2 SYDVKM. CDR3 region: CASSIFSGNTIYF. CDR3 DNA sequence: TGTGCCAGCAGTATATTCTCCGGAAACACCATATATTTT.

This clonotype was observed a few times. The V and J genes are TRBV7-9 and TRBJ2-2; possible D gene TRBD1, 6 bases. The length of the CDR3 is 16 residues. The germline V gene encodes CDR1 SEHNR and CDR2 FQNEAQ (reference sequence). Deletions cut 3 bases from V and 4 bases from J, with 15 bases between. This chain's CDR3 is CASSLTTGLSTGELFF. CDR3 DNA sequence: TGTGCCAGCAGCTTGACAACAGGGTTAAGCACCGGGGAGCTGTTTTTT. The whole variable domain, remainder taken from reference TRBV7-9 and TRBJ2-2, is DTGVSQNPRHKITKRGQNVTFRCDPISEHNRLYWYRQTLGQGPEFLTYFQNEAQLEKSRLLSDRFSAERPKGSFSTLEIQRTEQGDSAMYLCASSLTTGLSTGELFFGEGSRLTVL.

In its sample, this clonotype was seen many times. The chain is built from TRBV12-3 or TRBV12-4 and TRBJ1-1, with D tentatively TRBD1 (5 bases). The CDR3 contains 12 residues. Trimming took 2 bases from V and 13 from J, leaving 14 bases between them. CDR3 DNA sequence: TGTGCCAGCAGTTTATCCGGGGGAACAGGTTTCTTT. Protein product: CASSLSGGTGFF.

The sample holds many counts of this clonotype. The rearrangement uses TRBV2 and TRBJ2-5; D possibly corresponds to TRBD2 (7 bases). CDR1 is SNHLY, CDR2 FYNNEI, per germline. The CDR3 runs to 12 residues. Trimming cost V 11 bases and J 5 bases, with 15 bases left between them. CDR3 in DNA: TGTGCCGGTCGGGGGGCCGGGGAGACCCAGTACTTC. Translating it yields CAGRGAGETQYF.

The table lists this clonotype with many counts. The CDR3 DNA reads as TGTGCCATCAGTGAGAGGGACGGGAATAATTCACCCCTCCACTTT. Protein product: CAISERDGNNSPLHF. This chain connects TRBV10-3 to TRBJ1-6; a possible D gene is TRBD1 (5 bases). V lost 2 bases and J lost 5, with 10 bases in between. The CDR3 is 15 residues long. Germline loops: CDR1 ENHRY, CDR2 SYGVKD.

This clonotype was observed at least ten times. CDR3 protein: CASSLALGMNTEAFF. In DNA, the CDR3 is TGTGCCAGCAGCCTCGCCCTCGGAATGAACACTGAAGCTTTCTTT. V gene TRBV7-9 combines with J gene TRBJ1-1; D call uncertain. V was shortened by 5 bases and J by 0 bases, with 13 bases between the two germline ends. CDR1 SEHNR and CDR2 FQNEAQ come from the germline V gene (reference sequence). The length of the CDR3 is 15 residues.

The V and J genes are TRBV11-3 and TRBJ1-2; D not resolved. Looked up from germline, CDR1 is SGHNT and CDR2 is YENEEA. Trimming cost V 4 bases and J 3 bases, with 9 bases left between them. CDR3 length: 13 residues. The DNA of the CDR3 is TGTGCCAGCAGCTCTCAGGTCCACTATGGCTACACCTTC. It encodes CASSSQVHYGYTF.

The chain combines TRBV19 with TRBJ2-7; D may correspond to TRBD1 or TRBD2 (5 bases each). Germline loops: CDR1 LNHDA, CDR2 SQIVND (reference sequence). The V end was cut by 8 bases, the J end by 4 bases, with 18 bases between. There are 14 residues in the CDR3. CDR3 region: CASGNRDPRYEQYF. Here the CDR3 DNA reads TGTGCCAGTGGCAACCGGGACCCGAGGTACGAGCAGTACTTC.

This clonotype was seen ten or more times. The chain couples TRBV4-3 to TRBJ1-2; D possibly corresponds to TRBD1 (6 bases). This CDR3 is built from 15 residues. Trimming removed 1 base at V and 2 bases at J, with 11 bases between. Germline V gives CDR1 LGHNA, CDR2 YSLEER. CDR3 protein: CASSQGMGTNYGYTF. The DNA of the CDR3 is TGCGCCAGCAGCCAAGGGATGGGGACAAACTATGGCTACACCTTC.

This chain links TRBV7-2 with TRBJ1-2; D uncertain. The CDR3 extends over 15 amino acids. V was trimmed by 3 bases and J by 6 bases, leaving 17 bases between them. Germline values: CDR1 SGHTA, CDR2 FQGNSA. CDR3 in DNA: TGTGCCAGCAGCTTTCGTTCGGCGTGGGGAGATGGCTACACCTTC. The encoded protein is CASSFRSAWGDGYTF.